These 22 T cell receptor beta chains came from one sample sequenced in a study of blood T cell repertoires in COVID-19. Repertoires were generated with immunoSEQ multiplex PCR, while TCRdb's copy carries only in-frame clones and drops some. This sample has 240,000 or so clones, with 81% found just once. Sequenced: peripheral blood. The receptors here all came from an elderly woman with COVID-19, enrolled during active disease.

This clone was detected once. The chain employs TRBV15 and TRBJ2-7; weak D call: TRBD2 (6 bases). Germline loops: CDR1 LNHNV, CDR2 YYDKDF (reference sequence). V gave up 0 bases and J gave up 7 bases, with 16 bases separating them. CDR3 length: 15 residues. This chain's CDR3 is CATSRDLLAKGEQYF. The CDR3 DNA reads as TGTGCCACCAGCAGAGATCTACTAGCCAAAGGGGAGCAGTACTTC.

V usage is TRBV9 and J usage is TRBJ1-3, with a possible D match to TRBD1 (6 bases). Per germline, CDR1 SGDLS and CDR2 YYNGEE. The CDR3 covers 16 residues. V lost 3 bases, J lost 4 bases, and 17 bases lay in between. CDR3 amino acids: CASSARNDRSGNTIYF. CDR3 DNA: TGTGCCAGCAGCGCCCGAAACGACAGGTCGGGAAACACCATATATTTT.

CDR3 region: CASTLGPGNGYTF. The DNA of the CDR3 is TGTGCCAGCACCCTAGGCCCAGGGAATGGCTACACCTTC. The chain is built from TRBV12-3 or TRBV12-4 and TRBJ1-2; tentative D call: TRBD1 (5 bases). The ends were cut back, 7 bases at V and 6 bases at J, with 15 bases in the middle. The CDR3 sequence is 13 residues long.

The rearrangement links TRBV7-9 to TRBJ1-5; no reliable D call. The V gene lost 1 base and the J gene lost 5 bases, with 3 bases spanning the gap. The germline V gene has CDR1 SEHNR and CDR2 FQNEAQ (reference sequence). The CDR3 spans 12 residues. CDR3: CASSLGDQPQHF. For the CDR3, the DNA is TGTGCCAGCAGCTTAGGAGATCAGCCCCAGCATTTT.

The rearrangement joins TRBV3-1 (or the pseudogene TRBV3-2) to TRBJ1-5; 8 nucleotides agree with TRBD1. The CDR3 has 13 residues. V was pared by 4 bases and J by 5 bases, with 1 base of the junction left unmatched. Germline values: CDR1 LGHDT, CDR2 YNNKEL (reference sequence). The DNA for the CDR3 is TGTGCCAGCAGCCTGGACAGGGATCAGCCCCAGCATTTT. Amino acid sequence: CASSLDRDQPQHF.

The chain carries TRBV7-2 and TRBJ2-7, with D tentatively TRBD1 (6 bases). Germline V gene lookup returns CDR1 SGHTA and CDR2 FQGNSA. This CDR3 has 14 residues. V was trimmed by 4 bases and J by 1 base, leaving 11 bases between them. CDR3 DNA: TGTGCCAGCAGCTCCATGAGGGGGTCCTACGAGCAGTACTTC. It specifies CASSSMRGSYEQYF.

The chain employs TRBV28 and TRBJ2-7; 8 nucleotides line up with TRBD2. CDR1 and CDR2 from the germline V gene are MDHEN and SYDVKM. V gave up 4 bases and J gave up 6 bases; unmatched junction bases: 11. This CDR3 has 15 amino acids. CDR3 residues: CASSSPRGGDFEQYF. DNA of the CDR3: TGTGCCAGCAGTTCCCCCCGGGGGGGGGACTTCGAGCAGTACTTC.

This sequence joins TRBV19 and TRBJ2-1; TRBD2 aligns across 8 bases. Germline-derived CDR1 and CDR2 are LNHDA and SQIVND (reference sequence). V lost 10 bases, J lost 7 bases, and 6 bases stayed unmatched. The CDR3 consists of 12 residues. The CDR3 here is CATGREGNEQFF. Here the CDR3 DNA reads TGTGCCACTGGACGGGAGGGAAATGAGCAGTTCTTC.

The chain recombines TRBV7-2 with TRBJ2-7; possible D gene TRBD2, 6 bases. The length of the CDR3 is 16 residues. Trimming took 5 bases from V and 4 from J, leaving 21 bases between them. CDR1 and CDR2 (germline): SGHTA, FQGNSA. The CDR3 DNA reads TGTGCCAGCAGCCTAAATCTTGGAGGGTTCCTATACGAGCAGTACTTC. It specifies CASSLNLGGFLYEQYF.

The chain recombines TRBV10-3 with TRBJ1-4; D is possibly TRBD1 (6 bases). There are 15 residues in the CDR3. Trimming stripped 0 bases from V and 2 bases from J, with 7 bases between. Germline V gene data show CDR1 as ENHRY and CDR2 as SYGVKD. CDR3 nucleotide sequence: TGTGCCATCAGTGAGTCCGACAGGACTAATGAAAAACTGTTTTTT. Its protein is CAISESDRTNEKLFF.

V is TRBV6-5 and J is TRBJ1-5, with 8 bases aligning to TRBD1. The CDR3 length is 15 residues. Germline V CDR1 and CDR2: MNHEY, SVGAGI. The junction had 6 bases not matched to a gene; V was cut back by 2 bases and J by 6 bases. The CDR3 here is CASSYRQGQGQPQHF. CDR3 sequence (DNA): TGTGCCAGCAGTTACAGACAGGGGCAGGGTCAGCCCCAGCATTTT.

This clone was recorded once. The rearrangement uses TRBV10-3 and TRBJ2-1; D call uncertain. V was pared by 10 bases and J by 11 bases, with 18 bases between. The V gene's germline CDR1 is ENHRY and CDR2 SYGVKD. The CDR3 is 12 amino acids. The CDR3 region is CATWALGGQQFF. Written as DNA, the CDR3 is TGTGCCACGTGGGCCTTGGGTGGGCAGCAGTTCTTC.

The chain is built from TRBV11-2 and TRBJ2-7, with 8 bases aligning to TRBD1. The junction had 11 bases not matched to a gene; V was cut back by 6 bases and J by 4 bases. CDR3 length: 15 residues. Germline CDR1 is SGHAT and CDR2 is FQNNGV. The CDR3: CASRPRQGMGYEQYF. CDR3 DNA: TGTGCCAGCAGGCCTCGACAGGGGATGGGTTACGAGCAGTACTTC.

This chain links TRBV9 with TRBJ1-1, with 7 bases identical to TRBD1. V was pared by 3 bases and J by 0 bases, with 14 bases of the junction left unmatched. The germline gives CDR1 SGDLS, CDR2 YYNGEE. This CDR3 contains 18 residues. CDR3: CASSARPGTENVNTEAFF. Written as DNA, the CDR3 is TGTGCCAGCAGCGCTCGCCCCGGGACAGAGAACGTGAACACTGAAGCTTTCTTT.

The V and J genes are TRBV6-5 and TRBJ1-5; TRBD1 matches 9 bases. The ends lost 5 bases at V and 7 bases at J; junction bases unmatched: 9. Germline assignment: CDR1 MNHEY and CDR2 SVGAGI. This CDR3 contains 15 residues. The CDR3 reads CASSRTGESGQPQHF. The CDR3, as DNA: TGTGCCAGCAGTAGGACAGGGGAGTCAGGGCAGCCCCAGCATTTT.

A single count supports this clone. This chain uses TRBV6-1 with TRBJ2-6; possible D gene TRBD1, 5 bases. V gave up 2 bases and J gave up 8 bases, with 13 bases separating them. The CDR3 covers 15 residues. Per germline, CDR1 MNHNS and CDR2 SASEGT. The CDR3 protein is CASSEIGRDTNVLTF. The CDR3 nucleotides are TGTGCCAGCAGTGAAATCGGCAGGGATACCAACGTCCTGACTTTC.

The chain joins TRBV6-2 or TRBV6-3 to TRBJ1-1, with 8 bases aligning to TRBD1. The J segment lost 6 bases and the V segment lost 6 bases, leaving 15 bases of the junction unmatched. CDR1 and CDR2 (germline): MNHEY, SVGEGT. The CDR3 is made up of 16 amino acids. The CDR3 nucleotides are TGTGCCAGCAGCCCAAGGCCGGGACAGGCGGCCCCTGAAGCTTTCTTT. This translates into CASSPRPGQAAPEAFF.

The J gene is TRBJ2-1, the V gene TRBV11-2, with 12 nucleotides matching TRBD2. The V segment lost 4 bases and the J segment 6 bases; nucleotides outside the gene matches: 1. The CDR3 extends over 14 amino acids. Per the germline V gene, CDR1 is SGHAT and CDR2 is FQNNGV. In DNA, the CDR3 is TGTGCCAGCAGCTCTAGCGGGAGGGCCAATGAGCAGTTCTTC. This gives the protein CASSSSGRANEQFF.

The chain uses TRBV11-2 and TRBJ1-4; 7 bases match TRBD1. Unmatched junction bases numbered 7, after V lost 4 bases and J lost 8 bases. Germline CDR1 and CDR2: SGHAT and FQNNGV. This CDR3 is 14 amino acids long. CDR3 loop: CASSYDRVVEKLFF. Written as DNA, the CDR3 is TGTGCCAGCAGCTACGACAGGGTGGTAGAAAAACTGTTTTTT. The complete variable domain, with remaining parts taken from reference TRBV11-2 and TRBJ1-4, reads EAGVAQSPRYKIIEKRQSVAFWCNPISGHATLYWYQQILGQGPKLLIQFQNNGVVDDSQLPKDRFSAERLKGVDSTLKIQPAKLEDSAVYLCASSYDRVVEKLFFGSGTQLSVL.

The CDR3, as DNA: TGTGCCAGCCGTGGAGGCGCGGGAGCGATCGGCGGGGAGCTGTTTTTT. Translated: CASRGGAGAIGGELFF. The chain recombines TRBV18 with TRBJ2-2, with 7 bases fitting TRBD2. The CDR3 spans 16 residues. The germline V gene has CDR1 KGHSH and CDR2 LQKENI. Losses at the gene ends were 8 bases for V and 7 bases for J; bases not matched to a gene: 16.

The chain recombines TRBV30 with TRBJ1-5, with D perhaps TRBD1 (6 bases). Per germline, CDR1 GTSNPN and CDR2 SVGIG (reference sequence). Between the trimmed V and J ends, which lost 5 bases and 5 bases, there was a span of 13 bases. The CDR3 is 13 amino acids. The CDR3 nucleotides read TGTGCCTGGCAGGGGCGGGTGGATCAGCCCCAGCATTTT. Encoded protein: CAWQGRVDQPQHF.

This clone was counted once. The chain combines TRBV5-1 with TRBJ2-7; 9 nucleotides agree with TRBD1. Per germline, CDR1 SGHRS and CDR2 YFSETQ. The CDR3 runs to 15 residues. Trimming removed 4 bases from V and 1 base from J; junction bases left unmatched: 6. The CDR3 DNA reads TGCGCCAGCAGCGCCGCCGGGACAGGGTCCTACGAGCAGTACTTC. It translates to CASSAAGTGSYEQYF. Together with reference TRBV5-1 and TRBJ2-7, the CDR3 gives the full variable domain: KAGVTQTPRYLIKTRGQQVTLSCSPISGHRSVSWYQQTPGQGLQFLFEYFSETQRNKGNFPGRFSGRQFSNSRSEMNVSTLELGDSALYLCASSAAGTGSYEQYFGPGTRLTVT.